The 22 T cell receptor beta chains below all came from one sample that was sequenced in a study of cytomegalovirus exposure and HLA in healthy donors. The PCR made use of 60 Vbeta and 13 Jbeta primers. Method: immunoSEQ multiplex PCR; TCRdb's copy keeps in-frame clones and lacks some. The table lists tens of thousands of clones, roughly 80% of them singletons. Sample: PBMCs. These receptors came from a girl under 10 years old in good health and CMV-seropositive.

The gene calls are TRBV28 and TRBJ1-2; 9 bases match TRBD1. The CDR3 is made up of 16 amino acids. Per the germline V gene, CDR1 is MDHEN and CDR2 is SYDVKM. Germline trimming cut 6 bases from V and 6 bases from J; bases unmatched to any gene: 14. The CDR3 protein is CASSPGQGFYVDGYTF. CDR3 coding DNA: TGTGCCAGCAGCCCGGGACAGGGATTTTATGTCGATGGCTACACCTTC.

The rearrangement links TRBV27 to TRBJ2-7; a weak D match, TRBD1 (5 bases). Germline V gene sequence: CDR1 MNHEY, CDR2 SMNVEV (reference sequence). Trimming pared 2 bases from V and 5 bases from J, leaving 16 bases between. There are 15 residues in the CDR3. The DNA for the CDR3 is TGTGCCAGCAGTTTAGTCCCCATAGGGGTCAACGAGCAGTACTTC. Its translation: CASSLVPIGVNEQYF.

The chain couples TRBV27 to TRBJ2-1, with no clear D. This CDR3 has 15 residues. CDR1 MNHEY and CDR2 SMNVEV come from the germline V gene (reference sequence). V lost 4 bases and J 0 bases, leaving 10 bases between the germline ends. CDR3 amino acids: CASSSTQNSYNEQFF. CDR3 nucleotide sequence: TGTGCCAGCAGTTCTACACAGAACTCCTACAATGAGCAGTTCTTC.

The chain employs TRBV6-5 and TRBJ1-2; 7 bases fit TRBD1. The CDR3 runs 14 residues. V shed 2 bases and J 4 bases; nucleotides not matched to a gene: 4. Germline V CDR1 and CDR2: MNHEY, SVGAGI. CDR3 sequence reads: CASSYRGQGYGYTF. The CDR3 region has the DNA TGTGCCAGCAGTTACAGGGGGCAGGGCTATGGCTACACCTTC.

J is TRBJ2-7 and V is TRBV5-1, with 10 bases that match TRBD2. V shed 3 bases and J 1 base; nucleotides not matched to a gene: 4. CDR1 and CDR2 from the germline V gene are SGHRS and YFSETQ. The CDR3 is 15 amino acids. The CDR3 DNA sequence: TGCGCCAGCAGCTCTCCTAGCGGGAGTTCCTACGAGCAGTACTTC. Translated, it gives CASSSPSGSSYEQYF.

This clone was seen only a few times. Here the CDR3 DNA reads TGTGCCAGCATGATGACGGGGAGGACTGAAGCTTTCTTT. This gives the protein CASMMTGRTEAFF. This chain connects TRBV28 to TRBJ1-1; D gene ambiguous. Trimming stripped 7 bases from V and 5 bases from J, with 14 bases between. CDR1 MDHEN and CDR2 SYDVKM come from the germline V gene. CDR3 length equals 13 residues. The variable domain in full, with the rest retrieved from reference TRBV28 and TRBJ1-1, is DVKVTQSSRYLVKRTGEKVFLECVQDMDHENMFWYRQDPGLGLRLIYFSYDVKMKEKGDIPEGYSVSREKKERFSLILESASTNQTSMYLCASMMTGRTEAFFGQGTRLTVV.

This chain links TRBV7-9 with TRBJ2-7, with a tentative D call TRBD1 (5 bases). V gave up 5 bases and J gave up 5 bases, with 10 bases separating them. The CDR3 covers 12 residues. Germline CDR1 is SEHNR and CDR2 is FQNEAQ (reference sequence). CDR3 amino acids: CASSAGSHEQYF. The DNA of the CDR3 is TGTGCCAGCAGCGCAGGGTCCCACGAGCAGTACTTC.

This sequence joins TRBV19 and TRBJ1-5, with D maybe TRBD1 (6 bases). CDR3 length equals 15 residues. Trimming pared 6 bases from V and 0 bases from J, leaving 12 bases between. Germline V gene lookup returns CDR1 LNHDA and CDR2 SQIVND (reference sequence). Here the CDR3 reads CASSRDKSSNQPQHF. CDR3 nucleotide sequence: TGTGCCAGTAGCCGGGACAAGAGTAGCAATCAGCCCCAGCATTTT.

The CDR3 sequence: CAISEKFGNGYTF. CDR3 DNA sequence: TGTGCCATCAGTGAGAAGTTCGGTAATGGCTACACCTTC. The chain couples TRBV10-3 to TRBJ1-2; D unresolved. Germline CDR1 is ENHRY and CDR2 is SYGVKD. The CDR3 consists of 13 residues. V lost 2 bases and J lost 6, with 10 bases in between.

Points on this clone: Sequence at one end of the junction differs from germline and may be a read error. This chain connects TRBV7-9 to TRBJ2-1; D is uncertain. Looked up from germline, CDR1 is SEHNR and CDR2 is FQNEAQ (reference sequence). The CDR3 is 11 amino acids. The CDR3: CASNSNNEQFF. CDR3 DNA sequence: TGTGCCAGCAACTCCAACAATGAGCAGTTCTTC.

J is TRBJ2-1 and V is TRBV6-5; 7 positions agree with TRBD2. The CDR3 loop spans 16 amino acids. Germline V gene data show CDR1 as MNHEY and CDR2 as SVGAGI. J was trimmed by 2 bases and V by 0 bases; bases with no gene match: 4. The CDR3 nucleotides are TGTGCCAGCAGTTACTCCGGGGGGAGGGCCTACAATGAGCAGTTCTTC. It is translated as CASSYSGGRAYNEQFF.

The V and J genes are TRBV6-5 and TRBJ2-7, with a tentative D call TRBD1 (5 bases). This CDR3 has 9 residues. The germline CDR1 and CDR2 sequences are MNHEY and SVGAGI. CDR3 sequence reads: CAAGYEQYF. The CDR3 DNA is TGTGCAGCAGGGTACGAGCAGTACTTC.

This sequence joins TRBV15 and TRBJ2-1; 9 bases match TRBD2. The CDR3 consists of 13 residues. The V gene's germline CDR1 is LNHNV and CDR2 YYDKDF (reference sequence). V shed 2 bases, J shed 12 bases, and the junction held 5 bases outside the gene matches. Here the CDR3 DNA reads TGTGCCACCAGCAGATCCAATAGCGGGAGGCAGTTCTTC. It is translated as CATSRSNSGRQFF.

The chain combines TRBV9 with TRBJ1-1; 8 bases line up with TRBD1. J was trimmed by 4 bases and V by 3 bases; bases with no gene match: 8. This CDR3 is 15 amino acids long. Per germline, CDR1 SGDLS and CDR2 YYNGEE. CDR3 in amino acids: CASSGLTGESTEAFF. DNA for the CDR3: TGTGCCAGCAGCGGATTGACAGGGGAGTCCACTGAAGCTTTCTTT.

The CDR3 loop is CASSSWEVDTQYF. The DNA for the CDR3 is TGTGCCAGCAGTTCGTGGGAGGTAGATACGCAGTATTTT. The rearrangement joins TRBV6-1 to TRBJ2-3; D possibly corresponds to TRBD2 (6 bases). CDR3 length: 13 residues. The germline CDR1 and CDR2 sequences are MNHNS and SASEGT. The germline V and J ends were trimmed by 5 bases and 5 bases, with 11 bases remaining between them.

This clone came up once. This sequence joins TRBV6-5 and TRBJ1-5; D perhaps matches TRBD1 (6 bases). The V and J ends lost 10 bases and 7 bases respectively, with 14 bases between them. The CDR3 has 12 residues. CDR1 is MNHEY and CDR2 is SVGAGI in the germline V gene. In nucleotides, the CDR3 is TGTGCCACCAACAGGGAGGGGCAGCCCCAGCATTTT. Translated: CATNREGQPQHF.

The genes are TRBV5-1 and TRBJ2-7; the D gene is possibly TRBD2 (5 bases). V lost 4 bases to trimming and J lost 6 bases, with 11 bases between them. The germline V gene encodes CDR1 SGHRS and CDR2 YFSETQ. The CDR3 runs to 12 residues. CDR3 region: CASSHWESEQYF. The CDR3 bases are TGCGCCAGCAGCCATTGGGAGTCCGAGCAGTACTTC.

V and J are TRBV5-1 and TRBJ1-2; 9 bases agree with TRBD1. The CDR3 sequence is 15 residues long. Germline loops: CDR1 SGHRS, CDR2 YFSETQ. With 4 bases clipped from V and 5 bases from J, the junction kept 9 bases outside the gene matches. The CDR3 loop reads CASSPVPGTGYGYTF. CDR3 DNA sequence: TGCGCCAGCAGCCCAGTACCCGGGACAGGGTATGGCTACACCTTC.

The chain is built from TRBV27 and TRBJ1-4; D might be TRBD1 (5 bases). Trimming removed 3 bases at V and 7 bases at J, with 12 bases between. There are 14 residues in the CDR3. CDR1 MNHEY and CDR2 SMNVEV come from the germline V gene (reference sequence). CDR3 amino acids: CASSFGGSSEKLFF. CDR3 in DNA: TGTGCCAGCAGTTTCGGGGGATCGAGTGAAAAACTGTTTTTT.

This chain links TRBV29-1 with TRBJ2-7; 10 bases match TRBD2. V lost 2 bases to trimming and J lost 5 bases; unmatched junction nucleotides: 6. This CDR3 is 14 amino acids long. The germline CDR1 and CDR2 sequences are SQVTM and ANQGSEA. This CDR3 reads CSVERSGRGNEQYF. CDR3 DNA: TGCAGCGTTGAAAGGAGCGGGAGGGGAAACGAGCAGTACTTC.

In nucleotides, the CDR3 is TGTGCCAGCAGTCCACTACGACAGGGGGTCTCCACAGATACGCAGTATTTT. Its translation is CASSPLRQGVSTDTQYF. This rearrangement joins TRBV28 to TRBJ2-3, with 9 bases aligning to TRBD1. The CDR3 is 17 amino acids. In germline, CDR1 is MDHEN, CDR2 SYDVKM. The V and J ends lost 5 bases and 2 bases, in that order; junction bases with no gene match: 11. Complete variable domain (other parts from reference TRBV28 and TRBJ2-3): DVKVTQSSRYLVKRTGEKVFLECVQDMDHENMFWYRQDPGLGLRLIYFSYDVKMKEKGDIPEGYSVSREKKERFSLILESASTNQTSMYLCASSPLRQGVSTDTQYFGPGTRLTVL.

This clone has a handful of counts. The chain has TRBV29-1 and TRBJ2-5; TRBD1 or TRBD2 may be the D gene (6 bases each). Germline CDR1 and CDR2: SQVTM and ANQGSEA. The CDR3 is made up of 12 amino acids. Deletions cut 7 bases from V and 4 bases from J, with 13 bases between. Written as DNA, the CDR3 is TGCAGCGCTGAGGGGGGTGGAGAGACCCAGTACTTC. It codes for CSAEGGGETQYF.